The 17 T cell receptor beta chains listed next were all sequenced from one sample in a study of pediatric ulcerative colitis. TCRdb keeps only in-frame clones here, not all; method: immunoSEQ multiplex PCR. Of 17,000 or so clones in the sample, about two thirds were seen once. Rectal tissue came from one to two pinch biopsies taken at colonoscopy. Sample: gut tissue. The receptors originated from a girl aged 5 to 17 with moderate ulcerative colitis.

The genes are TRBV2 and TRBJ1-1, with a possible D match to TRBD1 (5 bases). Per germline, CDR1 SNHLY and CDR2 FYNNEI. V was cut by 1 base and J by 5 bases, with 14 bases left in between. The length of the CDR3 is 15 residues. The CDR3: CASSEGGGGWTEAFF. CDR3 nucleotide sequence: TGTGCCAGCAGTGAAGGTGGGGGAGGTTGGACTGAAGCTTTCTTT. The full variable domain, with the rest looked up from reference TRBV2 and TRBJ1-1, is EPEVTQTPSHQVTQMGQEVILRCVPISNHLYFYWYRQILGQKVEFLVSFYNNEISEKSEIFDDQFSVERPDGSNFTLKIRSTKLEDSAMYFCASSEGGGGWTEAFFGQGTRLTVV.

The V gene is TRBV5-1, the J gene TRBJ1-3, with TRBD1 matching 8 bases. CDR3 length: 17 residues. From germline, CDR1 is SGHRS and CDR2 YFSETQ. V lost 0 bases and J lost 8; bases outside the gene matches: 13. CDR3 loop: CASSLAPTGQGRDTIYF. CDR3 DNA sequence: TGCGCCAGCAGCTTGGCGCCGACCGGACAGGGAAGGGACACCATATATTTT.

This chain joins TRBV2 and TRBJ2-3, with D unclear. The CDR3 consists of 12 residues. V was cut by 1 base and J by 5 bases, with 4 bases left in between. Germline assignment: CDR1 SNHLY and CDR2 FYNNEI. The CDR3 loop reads CASSEGKDTQYF. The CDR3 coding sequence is TGTGCCAGCAGTGAAGGAAAAGATACGCAGTATTTT.

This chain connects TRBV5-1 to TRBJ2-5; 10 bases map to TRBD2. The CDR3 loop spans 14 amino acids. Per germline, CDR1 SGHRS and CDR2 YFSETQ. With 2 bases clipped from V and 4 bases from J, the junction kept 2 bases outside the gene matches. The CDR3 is CASSFASGGETQYF. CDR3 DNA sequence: TGCGCCAGCAGCTTTGCTAGCGGGGGAGAGACCCAGTACTTC.

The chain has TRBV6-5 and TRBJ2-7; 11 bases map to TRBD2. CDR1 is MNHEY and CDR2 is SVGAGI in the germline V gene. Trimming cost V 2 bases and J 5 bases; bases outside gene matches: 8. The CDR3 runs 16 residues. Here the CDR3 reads CASSYLTTSGSNEQYF. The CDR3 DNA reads TGTGCCAGCAGTTACCTCACTACTAGCGGGAGCAACGAGCAGTACTTC.

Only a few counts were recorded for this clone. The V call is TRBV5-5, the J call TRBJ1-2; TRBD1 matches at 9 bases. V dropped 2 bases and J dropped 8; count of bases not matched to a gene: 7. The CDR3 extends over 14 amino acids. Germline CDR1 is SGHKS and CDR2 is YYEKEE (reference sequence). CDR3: CASSFARTGEGYTF. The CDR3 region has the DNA TGTGCCAGCAGCTTCGCCAGGACAGGGGAAGGCTACACCTTC.

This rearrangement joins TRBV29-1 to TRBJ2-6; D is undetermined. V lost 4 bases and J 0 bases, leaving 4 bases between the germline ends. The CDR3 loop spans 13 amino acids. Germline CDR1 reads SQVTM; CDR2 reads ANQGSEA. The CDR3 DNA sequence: TGCAGCGTTGGTCTCTCTGGGGCCAACGTCCTGACTTTC. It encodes CSVGLSGANVLTF.

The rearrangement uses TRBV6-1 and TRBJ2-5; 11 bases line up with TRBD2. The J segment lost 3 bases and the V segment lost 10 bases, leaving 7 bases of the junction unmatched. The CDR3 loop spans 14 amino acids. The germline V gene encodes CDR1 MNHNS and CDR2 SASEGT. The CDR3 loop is CATQGTSGKETQYF. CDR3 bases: TGTGCCACCCAAGGGACTAGCGGCAAAGAGACCCAGTACTTC.

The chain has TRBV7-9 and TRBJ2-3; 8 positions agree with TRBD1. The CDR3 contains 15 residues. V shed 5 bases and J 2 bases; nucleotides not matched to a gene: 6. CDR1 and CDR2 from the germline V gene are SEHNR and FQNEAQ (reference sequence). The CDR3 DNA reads TGTGCCAGCAGCACTTCCAGGGGGCCCACAGATACGCAGTATTTT. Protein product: CASSTSRGPTDTQYF.

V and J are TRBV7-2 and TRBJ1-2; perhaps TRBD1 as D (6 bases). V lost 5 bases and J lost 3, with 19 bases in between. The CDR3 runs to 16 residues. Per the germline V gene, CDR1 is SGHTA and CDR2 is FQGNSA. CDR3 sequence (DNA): TGTGCCAGCAGCCCGCCTAGGGGGAGTCGCGACTATGGCTACACCTTC. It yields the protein CASSPPRGSRDYGYTF.

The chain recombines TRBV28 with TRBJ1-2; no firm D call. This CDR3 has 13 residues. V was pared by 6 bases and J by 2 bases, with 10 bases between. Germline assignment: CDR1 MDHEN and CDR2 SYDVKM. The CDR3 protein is CASRRLGNYGYTF. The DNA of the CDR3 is TGTGCCAGCAGGCGTCTGGGGAACTATGGCTACACCTTC.

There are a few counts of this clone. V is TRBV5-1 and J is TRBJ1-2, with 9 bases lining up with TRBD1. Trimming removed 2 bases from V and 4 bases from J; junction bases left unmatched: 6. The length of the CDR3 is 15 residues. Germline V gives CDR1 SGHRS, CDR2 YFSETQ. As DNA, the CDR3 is TGCGCCAGCAGCTTTGGACAGGGGTTGGGCTATGGCTACACCTTC. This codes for CASSFGQGLGYGYTF.

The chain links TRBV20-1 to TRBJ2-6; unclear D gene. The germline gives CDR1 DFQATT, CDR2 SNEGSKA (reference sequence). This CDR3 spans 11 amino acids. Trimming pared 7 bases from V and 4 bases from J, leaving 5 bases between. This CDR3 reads CSVAGANVLTF. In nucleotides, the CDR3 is TGCAGTGTCGCCGGGGCCAACGTCCTGACTTTC.

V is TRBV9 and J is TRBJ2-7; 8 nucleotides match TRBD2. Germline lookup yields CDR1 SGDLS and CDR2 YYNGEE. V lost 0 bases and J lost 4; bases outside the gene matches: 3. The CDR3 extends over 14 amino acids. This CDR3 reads CASSVDSGSYEQYF. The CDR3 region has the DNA TGTGCCAGCAGCGTAGACAGCGGGAGTTACGAGCAGTACTTC.

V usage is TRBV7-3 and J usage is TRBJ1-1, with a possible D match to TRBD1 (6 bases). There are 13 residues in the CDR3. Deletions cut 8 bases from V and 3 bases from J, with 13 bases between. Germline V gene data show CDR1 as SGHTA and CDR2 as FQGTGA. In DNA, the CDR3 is TGTGCCAGCGCCCAGGGGCGGGACACTGAAGCTTTCTTT. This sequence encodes CASAQGRDTEAFF.

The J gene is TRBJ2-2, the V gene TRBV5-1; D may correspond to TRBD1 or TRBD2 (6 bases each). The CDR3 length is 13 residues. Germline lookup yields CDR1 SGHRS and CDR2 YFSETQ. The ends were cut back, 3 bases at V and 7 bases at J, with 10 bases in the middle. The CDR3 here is CASSSQGGGELFF. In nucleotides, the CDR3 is TGCGCCAGCAGCTCACAGGGAGGCGGGGAGCTGTTTTTT.

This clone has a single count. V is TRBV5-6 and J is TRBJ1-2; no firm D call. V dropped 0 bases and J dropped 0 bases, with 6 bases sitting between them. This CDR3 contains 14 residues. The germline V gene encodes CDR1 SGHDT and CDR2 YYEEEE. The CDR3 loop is CASSLEGTNYGYTF. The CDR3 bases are TGTGCCAGCAGCTTGGAGGGCACTAACTATGGCTACACCTTC.